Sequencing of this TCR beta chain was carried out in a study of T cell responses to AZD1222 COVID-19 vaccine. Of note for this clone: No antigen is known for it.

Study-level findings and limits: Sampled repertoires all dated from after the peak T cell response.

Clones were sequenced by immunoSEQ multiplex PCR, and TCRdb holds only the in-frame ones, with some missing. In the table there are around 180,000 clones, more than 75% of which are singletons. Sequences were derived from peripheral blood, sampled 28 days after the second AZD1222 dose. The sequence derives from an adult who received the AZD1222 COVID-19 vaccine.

The CDR3 coding sequence is TGTGCCAGTAGTCCCTCTTGGGCAGGCCAGAATCAGCCCCAGCATTTT. It yields the protein CASSPSWAGQNQPQHF. V is TRBV19 and J is TRBJ1-5; D not certain. Germline CDR1 LNHDA, CDR2 SQIVND (reference sequence). This CDR3 region has 16 residues. Trimming removed 5 bases at V and 4 bases at J, with 18 bases between.